A selection of T cell receptor beta chains follows, all from one sample in a study of shared clonotypes between healthy human individuals. Method: immunoSEQ multiplex PCR; TCRdb's copy keeps in-frame clones and lacks some. This sample has approximately 440,000 clones, with roughly three quarters found just once. Sequencing used PBMCs. These receptors were collected from a woman in her 40s in good health. Some clones in this sample may be carry-over from other donors' samples. The CDR3 runs from the conserved cysteine through the conserved F or W. D genes are given only for firm matches. The size of a clone is reported for some rows only, either as once, few or many, or as a class for expanded clones.

v_gene	j_gene	d_gene	abundance	CDR3nt	CDR3aa
TRBV9	TRBJ2-2	-	-	TGTGCCAGCAGGGTACAGGGGAACACCGGGGAGCTGTTTTTT	CASRVQGNTGELFF
TRBV25-1	TRBJ2-4	-	once	TGTGCCAGCAGTGAATGGGGGACCAAAAACATTCAGTACTTC	CASSEWGTKNIQYF
TRBV5-1	TRBJ1-2	-	-	TGCGCCAGCAGCCTAGGGACCGACCAGGAAAATGGCTACACCTTC	CASSLGTDQENGYTF
TRBV5-1	TRBJ1-1	-	once	TGCGCCAGCAGCTTGGCGGCAGGGAGCACTGAAGCTTTCTTT	CASSLAAGSTEAFF
TRBV5-1	TRBJ2-1	TRBD2	-	TGCGCCAGCAGCTTGGCACTAGCGGGAGTCATCAATGAGCAGTTCTTC	CASSLALAGVINEQFF
TRBV7-8	TRBJ2-2	TRBD2	-	TGTGCCAGCAGCTCGCGACTAGCACCAGCAACCGGGGAGCTGTTTTTT	CASSSRLAPATGELFF
TRBV2	TRBJ1-2	-	-	TGTGCCAGCACCCCCCCGGGGGGAACCGTTAATGGCTACACCTTC	CASTPPGGTVNGYTF
TRBV27	TRBJ2-7	TRBD2	-	TGTGCCAGCAGGAGGTGGGGACTAGCGGGAGCCCATTACCAGTACTTC	CASRRWGLAGAHYQYF
TRBV2	TRBJ2-7	TRBD2	once	TGTGCCAGCCACGGACTAGCGGGATCCTACGAGCAGTACTTC	CASHGLAGSYEQYF
TRBV2	TRBJ2-3	TRBD2	few	TGTGCCTTACAGGGGCAGCTAGCGGGAGACAGGACAGATACGCAGTATTTT	CALQGQLAGDRTDTQYF
TRBV19	TRBJ2-1	TRBD2	-	TGTGCCAGTAGTACACCTGGACTAGCCAATGAGCAGTTCTTC	CASSTPGLANEQFF
TRBV2	TRBJ2-7	-	-	TGTGCCAGCAGGGCGACCACCAAACGGGGGGAGCAGTACTTC	CASRATTKRGEQYF
TRBV5-1	TRBJ2-1	TRBD2	-	TGCGCCAGCAGCGGTGGACTAGCGGGAGGCGAGCAGTTCTTC	CASSGGLAGGEQFF
TRBV29-1	TRBJ1-1	-	-	TGCAGCGTTGTGTCAGGGATTACTGAAGCTTTCTTT	CSVVSGITEAFF
TRBV5-1	TRBJ2-5	-	-	TGCGCCAGCAGCTTGGCTGGGACACAAGGGGAGCAGTACTTC	CASSLAGTQGEQYF
TRBV29-1	TRBJ2-7	-	few	TGCAGCGTCCTGGGAACCTGCGAGCAGTACTTC	CSVLGTCEQYF